The 30 T cell receptor beta chains listed next were all sequenced from one sample in a study of T cells in Graves' hyperthyroidism and ophthalmopathy. What was amplified from RNA transcripts were TCR beta CDR3 regions. In the first-round RT-PCR of the TCR CDR3, the HTBI primer set was used. One entry per CDR3 protein, called by TCRdb with MiXCR from the multiplex PCR reads. The profile shows about 480,000 distinct CDR3 sequences, 14% of them singletons. Sequenced input: blood. These receptor sequences come from a woman aged 18 to 35 with Graves' hyperthyroidism.

This clonotype was seen ten or more times. The V and J genes are TRBV12-3 or TRBV12-4 and TRBJ1-6, with 7 bases that match TRBD1. The V segment lost 6 bases and the J segment 10 bases; nucleotides outside the gene matches: 12. The CDR3 has 15 residues. Here the CDR3 reads CASRTMDRRDSPLHF. CDR3 nucleotide sequence: TGTGCCAGCAGGACCATGGACAGGAGGGACTCACCCCTCCACTTT.

This clonotype occurred many times. V gene TRBV24-1 combines with J gene TRBJ2-7, with 9 bases identical to TRBD1. This CDR3 has 16 amino acids. Per the germline V gene, CDR1 is KGHDR and CDR2 is SFDVKD. The V and J ends lost 0 bases and 6 bases, in that order; junction bases with no gene match: 8. The CDR3 DNA follows: TGTGCCACCAGTGATTTGCCCGGGACAGGGTTCCGCGAGCAGTACTTC. Translation: CATSDLPGTGFREQYF.

This clonotype was picked up a small number of times. J is TRBJ2-1 and V is TRBV20-1; no firm D call. V was shortened by 0 bases and J by 8 bases, with 17 bases between the two germline ends. CDR1 is DFQATT and CDR2 is SNEGSKA in the germline V gene (reference sequence). The CDR3 has 15 residues. In DNA, the CDR3 is TGCAGTGCTAGAGATCTTGGTTTGTATATCTATGAGCAGTTCTTC. This translates into CSARDLGLYIYEQFF.

This clonotype was recorded at least ten times. The chain joins TRBV28 to TRBJ1-5; unclear D gene. Deletions cut 7 bases from V and 0 bases from J, with 4 bases between. CDR1 is MDHEN, CDR2 SYDVKM, per germline. This CDR3 has 12 residues. CDR3 loop: CASKISNQPQHF. The CDR3 DNA follows: TGTGCCAGCAAAATTAGCAATCAGCCCCAGCATTTT.

This clonotype was seen many times. The chain has TRBV12-3 or TRBV12-4 and TRBJ1-5; TRBD1 matches 8 bases. The length of the CDR3 is 15 residues. Trimming cost V 7 bases and J 7 bases; bases outside gene matches: 12. CDR3 coding DNA: TGTGCCAGCACCAACACAGGGGGGGCTGGGCAGCCCCAGCATTTT. Encoded protein: CASTNTGGAGQPQHF.

This chain joins TRBV10-3 and TRBJ2-3; a weak D match, TRBD2 (5 bases). Germline CDR1 reads ENHRY; CDR2 reads SYGVKD. The germline V and J ends were trimmed by 3 bases and 6 bases, with 16 bases remaining between them. There are 15 residues in the CDR3. CDR3 sequence reads: CAISDSAGGMDTQYF. DNA of the CDR3: TGTGCCATCAGTGATAGCGCGGGTGGGATGGATACGCAGTATTTT.

This clonotype was counted at least ten times. The genes are TRBV18 and TRBJ2-3, with 16 bases lining up with TRBD2. J lost 4 bases, V lost 4 bases, and 2 bases had no gene match. Per the germline V gene, CDR1 is KGHSH and CDR2 is LQKENI. The CDR3 has 16 residues. The chain's CDR3 is CASSQGLAGGPDTQYF. The CDR3 coding sequence is TGTGCCAGCTCACAGGGACTAGCGGGAGGGCCAGATACGCAGTATTTT. The full variable domain, in which reference TRBV18 and TRBJ2-3 provide the parts outside the CDR3, is NAGVMQNPRHLVRRRGQEARLRCSPMKGHSHVYWYRQLPEEGLKFMVYLQKENIIDESGMPKERFSAEFPKEGPSILRIQQVVRGDSAAYFCASSQGLAGGPDTQYFGPGTRLTVL.

This clonotype was counted many times. The V and J genes are TRBV2 and TRBJ2-2; no clear D gene. Germline lookup yields CDR1 SNHLY and CDR2 FYNNEI. Trimming removed 6 bases at V and 8 bases at J, with 10 bases between. This CDR3 contains 12 residues. CDR3 bases: TGTGCCAGCAGGAGAAGGGCAGGGGAGCTGTTTTTT. As protein: CASRRRAGELFF.

This chain joins TRBV4-1 and TRBJ1-1; D perhaps matches TRBD1 (5 bases). V shed 4 bases and J shed 10 bases, with 16 bases lying between them. CDR3 length equals 13 residues. Germline CDR1 reads MGHRA; CDR2 reads YSYEKL. The CDR3, as DNA: TGCGCCAGCAGCCCTATGGTGGGGGTTAGAGCTTTCTTT. It translates to CASSPMVGVRAFF.

As for this clonotype: This may come from a read error, since a much larger clone is one base off. V gene TRBV28 combines with J gene TRBJ2-1, with TRBD2 identical over 7 bases. The germline CDR1 and CDR2 sequences are MDHEN and SYDVKM. V shed 8 bases and J 2 bases; nucleotides not matched to a gene: 6. The CDR3 is 14 amino acids. The CDR3 loop is CASVGGGPYNEQFF. The CDR3 DNA reads as TGTGCCAGCGTCGGGGGAGGGCCCTACAATGAGCAGTTCTTC.

There are many counts of this clonotype. The chain couples TRBV24-1 to TRBJ2-6; D is uncertain. The CDR3 covers 16 residues. CDR1 and CDR2 from the germline V gene are KGHDR and SFDVKD. V was clipped by 1 base and J by 1 base, with 7 bases between them. The CDR3 sequence is CATSDFGTSGANVLTF. DNA for the CDR3: TGTGCCACCAGTGATTTCGGAACATCTGGGGCCAACGTCCTGACTTTC.

This clonotype was observed at least ten times. This chain connects TRBV12-3 or TRBV12-4 to TRBJ2-7, with D perhaps TRBD1 or TRBD2 (6 bases each). The CDR3 loop spans 13 amino acids. The V end was cut by 10 bases, the J end by 5 bases, with 18 bases between. The CDR3 sequence is CATTGGRVHEQYV. In nucleotides, the CDR3 is TGTGCCACCACCGGGGGCAGGGTCCACGAGCAGTACGTC.

The chain recombines TRBV3-1 with TRBJ2-3, with 12 positions matching TRBD2. Germline V lookup: CDR1 LGHDT, CDR2 YNNKEL (reference sequence). The V segment lost 3 bases and the J segment 8 bases; nucleotides outside the gene matches: 6. This CDR3 region has 15 residues. The CDR3 DNA follows: TGTGCCAGCAGCCAGACTAGCGGGAGTGGAGGTACGCAGTATTTT. Translating it yields CASSQTSGSGGTQYF.

This clonotype was detected many times. The rearrangement joins TRBV20-1 to TRBJ1-4; 8 bases are shared with TRBD1. Germline V gene sequence: CDR1 DFQATT, CDR2 SNEGSKA (reference sequence). The CDR3 contains 13 residues. V dropped 5 bases and J dropped 6; count of bases not matched to a gene: 5. CDR3 sequence: CSAVQQGDEKLFF. The CDR3 nucleotides read TGCAGTGCTGTCCAACAGGGGGATGAAAAACTGTTTTTT.

The J gene is TRBJ1-2, the V gene TRBV19; 9 bases match TRBD1. CDR1 LNHDA and CDR2 SQIVND come from the germline V gene (reference sequence). With 10 bases clipped from V and 8 bases from J, the junction kept 11 bases outside the gene matches. The CDR3 runs to 13 residues. CDR3 amino acids: CATGPPGQGGYTF. The CDR3 region has the DNA TGTGCCACCGGGCCCCCGGGACAGGGAGGCTACACCTTC.

In its sample, this clonotype was seen many times. The V gene is TRBV3-1, the J gene TRBJ2-1; TRBD2 might be the D (5 bases). V gave up 1 base and J gave up 6 bases, with 16 bases separating them. The CDR3 loop spans 16 amino acids. Germline CDR1 and CDR2: LGHDT and YNNKEL (reference sequence). The CDR3 DNA follows: TGTGCCAGCAGCCAAGGTTTCCCAGGTCGGGGCAATGAGCAGTTCTTC. Its protein is CASSQGFPGRGNEQFF.

A word on this clonotype: Sequence at one end of the junction differs from germline and may be a read error. The V gene is TRBV4-1, the J gene TRBJ1-5, with TRBD1 as a possible D gene (5 bases). This CDR3 region has 14 residues. Germline lookup yields CDR1 MGHRA and CDR2 YSYEKL. The chain's CDR3 is CAGSAWTAGGPQHF. CDR3 in DNA: TGCGCCGGCAGCGCCTGGACCGCCGGGGGGCCCCAGCATTTT.

This clonotype was counted at least ten times. The chain is built from TRBV12-3 or TRBV12-4 and TRBJ1-5; the D gene is possibly TRBD1 (5 bases). This CDR3 contains 14 residues. Trimming pared 0 bases from V and 7 bases from J, leaving 10 bases between. CDR3 amino acids: CASSLAGTVQPQHF. CDR3 DNA: TGTGCCAGCAGTTTAGCGGGGACCGTCCAGCCCCAGCATTTT.

At least ten counts were recorded for this clonotype. CDR3 in DNA: TGTGCCAGCAGCCGAGTCTTAGGACCGGCCAAAAACATTCAGTACTTC. Its translation is CASSRVLGPAKNIQYF. The chain combines TRBV7-2 with TRBJ2-4, with D uncertain. Trimming removed 5 bases at V and 1 base at J, with 15 bases between. The CDR3 contains 16 residues. Per the germline V gene, CDR1 is SGHTA and CDR2 is FQGNSA.

This clonotype was observed many times. This chain joins TRBV5-1 and TRBJ1-4; the D is unclear. The CDR3 extends over 16 amino acids. Germline CDR1 reads SGHRS; CDR2 reads YFSETQ. V was shortened by 4 bases and J by 3 bases, with 16 bases between the two germline ends. CDR3 residues: CASSRSTGGANEKLFF. CDR3 nucleotides: TGCGCCAGCAGCCGCTCCACGGGCGGGGCTAATGAAAAACTGTTTTTT.

This clonotype has at least ten counts. The chain combines TRBV7-3 with TRBJ2-2; 12 bases line up with TRBD2. V dropped 1 base and J dropped 5; count of bases not matched to a gene: 11. Looked up from germline, CDR1 is SGHTA and CDR2 is FQGTGA. The CDR3 runs 19 residues. CDR3: CASSLKGPSGRAGTGELFF. CDR3 nucleotides: TGTGCCAGCAGCTTAAAAGGGCCTAGCGGGAGGGCCGGGACCGGGGAGCTGTTTTTT.

This clonotype was recorded a few times. DNA for the CDR3: TGCAGCGTTGTGGGGCGAGTCTCCGAAAAAAACATTCAGTACTTC. It specifies CSVVGRVSEKNIQYF. V gene TRBV29-1 combines with J gene TRBJ2-4; a possible D gene is TRBD1 (5 bases). This CDR3 has 15 residues. V lost 4 bases and J lost 4, with 17 bases in between. Germline V gene sequence: CDR1 SQVTM, CDR2 ANQGSEA. The full variable domain, with the rest looked up from reference TRBV29-1 and TRBJ2-4, is SAVISQKPSRDICQRGTSLTIQCQVDSQVTMMFWYRQQPGQSLTLIATANQGSEATYESGFVIDKFPISRPNLTFSTLTVSNMSPEDSSIYLCSVVGRVSEKNIQYFGAGTRLSVL.

The table lists this clonotype with many counts. This chain uses TRBV11-3 with TRBJ1-2; D is undetermined. Per germline, CDR1 SGHNT and CDR2 YENEEA. The CDR3 has 15 amino acids. The ends were cut back, 3 bases at V and 5 bases at J, with 16 bases in the middle. CDR3 nucleotide sequence: TGTGCCAGCAGCTTCGATCTGGACGGGAAATATGGCTACACCTTC. It translates to CASSFDLDGKYGYTF.

This clonotype has ten or more counts. The V gene is TRBV5-1, the J gene TRBJ2-5, with 11 positions matching TRBD2. Per germline, CDR1 SGHRS and CDR2 YFSETQ. With 4 bases clipped from V and 2 bases from J, the junction kept 7 bases outside the gene matches. The CDR3 loop spans 16 amino acids. The CDR3 region is CASSPPTSGNQETQYF. The CDR3 bases are TGCGCCAGCAGCCCCCCGACTAGCGGGAATCAAGAGACCCAGTACTTC.

This rearrangement joins TRBV30 to TRBJ1-2; D perhaps matches TRBD1 (5 bases). Trimming stripped 0 bases from V and 4 bases from J, with 15 bases between. This CDR3 has 15 residues. In germline, CDR1 is GTSNPN, CDR2 SVGIG (reference sequence). Here the CDR3 DNA reads TGTGCCTGGAGTGTGAGTTCAGGGAGCCCCTATGGCTACACCTTC. Residues: CAWSVSSGSPYGYTF.

Only a few counts were recorded for this clonotype. The chain links TRBV9 to TRBJ2-5; the match to TRBD2 covers 14 bases. V dropped 4 bases and J dropped 4; count of bases not matched to a gene: 6. CDR3 length: 16 residues. Germline V gene data show CDR1 as SGDLS and CDR2 as YYNGEE. The DNA of the CDR3 is TGTGCCAGCAGCATGACTAGCGGGAGGGCCCGAGAGACCCAGTACTTC. It encodes CASSMTSGRARETQYF.

The table lists this clonotype with a few counts. The chain links TRBV9 to TRBJ2-1, with a possible D match to TRBD1 (5 bases). Trimming took off 4 bases at V and 4 bases at J, with 15 bases between the two ends. The germline CDR1 and CDR2 sequences are SGDLS and YYNGEE. The CDR3 consists of 15 residues. The CDR3 region is CASSSKKTEYNEQFF. CDR3 DNA sequence: TGTGCCAGCAGCTCGAAAAAGACAGAATACAATGAGCAGTTCTTC. Full variable domain (outside the CDR3, taken from reference TRBV9 and TRBJ2-1): DSGVTQTPKHLITATGQRVTLRCSPRSGDLSVYWYQQSLDQGLQFLIQYYNGEERAKGNILERFSAQQFPDLHSELNLSSLELGDSALYFCASSSKKTEYNEQFFGPGTRLTVL.

This clonotype was recorded many times. J is TRBJ2-1 and V is TRBV10-3; 11 nucleotides agree with TRBD2. The ends lost 5 bases at V and 7 bases at J; junction bases unmatched: 7. The CDR3 spans 15 residues. The germline gives CDR1 ENHRY, CDR2 SYGVKD. The DNA for the CDR3 is TGTGCCATCAGTCCCTTAGCGGGAGGGCGTAATGAGCAGTTCTTC. Protein sequence: CAISPLAGGRNEQFF.

This clonotype was observed many times. The V gene is TRBV2, the J gene TRBJ1-5; TRBD1 matches at 10 bases. V was clipped by 6 bases and J by 1 base; unmatched bases: 0. Germline assignment: CDR1 SNHLY and CDR2 FYNNEI. This CDR3 comprises 14 residues. CDR3 loop: CASRDRGSNQPQHF. CDR3 in DNA: TGTGCCAGCAGGGACAGGGGGAGCAATCAGCCCCAGCATTTT.

V usage is TRBV18 and J usage is TRBJ1-5; D remains unclear. The ends were cut back, 1 base at V and 5 bases at J, with 15 bases in the middle. CDR1 KGHSH and CDR2 LQKENI come from the germline V gene. The CDR3 consists of 16 residues. The CDR3 nucleotides are TGTGCCAGCTCACCACAAGCCACAGTAGTTTATCAGCCCCAGCATTTT. Encoded protein: CASSPQATVVYQPQHF. Together with reference TRBV18 and TRBJ1-5, the CDR3 gives the full variable domain: NAGVMQNPRHLVRRRGQEARLRCSPMKGHSHVYWYRQLPEEGLKFMVYLQKENIIDESGMPKERFSAEFPKEGPSILRIQQVVRGDSAAYFCASSPQATVVYQPQHFGDGTRLSIL.